This entry lists 31 T cell receptor beta chains sequenced from one sample in a study of radiotherapy plus CTLA-4 blockade in lung cancer. Profiled with immunoSEQ multiplex PCR; TCRdb holds only in-frame clones, not every one. The repertoire holds roughly 50,000 clones, with 82% as singletons. Sequencing used peripheral blood, obtained from a patient treated with radiotherapy plus ipilimumab. Receptors were obtained from a human donor with non-small cell lung cancer who had stable disease on radiotherapy plus ipilimumab.

The chain joins TRBV19 to TRBJ2-1; TRBD2 matches 10 bases. V lost 6 bases, J lost 3 bases, and 5 bases stayed unmatched. The CDR3 spans 15 residues. The germline V gene encodes CDR1 LNHDA and CDR2 SQIVND (reference sequence). The CDR3 region is CASSKRTSGYNEQFF. CDR3 bases: TGTGCCAGTAGCAAAAGGACTAGCGGCTACAATGAGCAGTTCTTC.

The V and J genes are TRBV9 and TRBJ1-3; D possibly corresponds to TRBD1 (5 bases). CDR1 SGDLS and CDR2 YYNGEE come from the germline V gene. The V and J ends lost 0 bases and 0 bases respectively, with 13 bases between them. CDR3 size: 17 residues. CDR3 sequence: CASSVVPPGNSGNTIYF. DNA for the CDR3: TGTGCCAGCAGCGTAGTCCCCCCAGGGAACTCTGGAAACACCATATATTTT.

The CDR3 is CASSLWSSGHEQYF. DNA for the CDR3: TGTGCCAGCAGCTTATGGTCTTCAGGGCACGAGCAGTACTTC. The chain links TRBV7-9 to TRBJ2-7; TRBD1 is a possible D gene (5 bases). This CDR3 comprises 14 residues. Trimming pared 2 bases from V and 5 bases from J, leaving 13 bases between. CDR1 is SEHNR, CDR2 FQNEAQ, per germline (reference sequence).

This clone appeared a single time. This sequence joins TRBV9 and TRBJ2-2; tentatively, D is TRBD2 (6 bases). Germline V CDR1 and CDR2: SGDLS, YYNGEE. The V gene lost 3 bases and the J gene lost 1 base, with 7 bases spanning the gap. CDR3 length equals 14 residues. CDR3 amino acids: CASSAGGNTGELFF. CDR3 bases: TGTGCCAGCAGCGCCGGGGGGAACACCGGGGAGCTGTTTTTT.

This chain joins TRBV27 and TRBJ1-5; D gene unclear. The CDR3 totals 18 residues. Deletions cut 4 bases from V and 5 bases from J, with 24 bases between. Germline V gene data show CDR1 as MNHEY and CDR2 as SMNVEV (reference sequence). DNA for the CDR3: TGTGCCAGCAGTTCTCGGTTAGGTTTCGCGGTAGGATATCAGCCCCAGCATTTT. The encoded protein is CASSSRLGFAVGYQPQHF.

The chain has TRBV28 and TRBJ1-3; D call uncertain. Germline loops: CDR1 MDHEN, CDR2 SYDVKM. This CDR3 region has 15 residues. V was shortened by 4 bases and J by 0 bases, with 10 bases between the two germline ends. The CDR3 sequence: CASSSAGDSGNTIYF. The CDR3 DNA follows: TGTGCCAGCAGTTCGGCCGGAGACTCTGGAAACACCATATATTTT. Based on the CDR3 plus reference TRBV28 and TRBJ1-3, the full variable domain is DVKVTQSSRYLVKRTGEKVFLECVQDMDHENMFWYRQDPGLGLRLIYFSYDVKMKEKGDIPEGYSVSREKKERFSLILESASTNQTSMYLCASSSAGDSGNTIYFGEGSWLTVV.

The chain links TRBV6-1 to TRBJ1-5, with 9 bases identical to TRBD1. After removal of 6 bases from V and 7 bases from J, the junction contained 10 bases not matched to a gene. CDR3 length equals 15 residues. Per the germline V gene, CDR1 is MNHNS and CDR2 is SASEGT. The CDR3, as DNA: TGTGCCAGCAGACCACAGGGGGCGAGGGACCAGCCCCAGCATTTT. This encodes CASRPQGARDQPQHF.

This chain links TRBV4-3 with TRBJ2-1, with TRBD2 as a possible D gene (5 bases). This CDR3 is 14 amino acids long. The V end lost 1 base, the J end lost 10 bases, and 14 bases lay between the germline ends. Per the germline V gene, CDR1 is LGHNA and CDR2 is YSLEER. CDR3 DNA: TGCGCCAGCAGCCAAGTCAGGACCGGGAACGAGCAGTTCTTC. This gives the protein CASSQVRTGNEQFF.

The chain has TRBV6-1 and TRBJ2-7, with 7 bases aligning to TRBD1. CDR3 length: 14 amino acids. The germline gives CDR1 MNHNS, CDR2 SASEGT. J gave up 4 bases and V 6 bases, and 9 bases lay outside the gene matches. The CDR3 reads CASRSGTASYEQYF. The DNA of the CDR3 is TGTGCCAGCAGATCCGGGACAGCATCATACGAGCAGTACTTC.

This clone was counted between two and nine times. J is TRBJ2-7 and V is TRBV7-3; 7 nucleotides align to TRBD1. The CDR3 is made up of 15 amino acids. The J segment lost 3 bases and the V segment lost 2 bases, leaving 7 bases of the junction unmatched. CDR1 is SGHTA, CDR2 FQGTGA, per germline. This chain's CDR3 is CASSLGQGVGYEQYF. Written as DNA, the CDR3 is TGTGCCAGCAGCTTAGGCCAGGGGGTTGGCTACGAGCAGTACTTC.

The V gene is TRBV9, the J gene TRBJ1-5; 7 nucleotides line up with TRBD1. There are 16 residues in the CDR3. After removal of 3 bases from V and 4 bases from J, the junction contained 10 bases not matched to a gene. Germline CDR1 is SGDLS and CDR2 is YYNGEE. CDR3 amino acids: CASSAEGAGQNQPQHF. CDR3 bases: TGTGCCAGCAGCGCGGAGGGGGCGGGTCAGAATCAGCCCCAGCATTTT. The full variable domain, completed using reference TRBV9 and TRBJ1-5, is DSGVTQTPKHLITATGQRVTLRCSPRSGDLSVYWYQQSLDQGLQFLIQYYNGEERAKGNILERFSAQQFPDLHSELNLSSLELGDSALYFCASSAEGAGQNQPQHFGDGTRLSIL.

The V gene is TRBV9, the J gene TRBJ1-2, with TRBD1 matching over 9 bases. Per germline, CDR1 SGDLS and CDR2 YYNGEE. The CDR3 extends over 16 amino acids. Losses at the gene ends were 3 bases for V and 7 bases for J; bases not matched to a gene: 13. For the CDR3, the DNA is TGTGCCAGCAGCGACGGACAGGGGCCGACTTATAGTGGCTACACCTTC. This sequence encodes CASSDGQGPTYSGYTF.

A few counts support this clone. The V gene is TRBV6-5, the J gene TRBJ2-7; 9 nucleotides line up with TRBD2. The CDR3 covers 14 residues. Germline CDR1 is MNHEY and CDR2 is SVGAGI. With 5 bases clipped from V and 2 bases from J, the junction kept 4 bases outside the gene matches. CDR3 in amino acids: CASSGTSFPYEQYF. For the CDR3, the DNA is TGTGCCAGCAGTGGGACTAGCTTCCCCTACGAGCAGTACTTC.

The chain joins TRBV19 to TRBJ1-3; 8 nucleotides align to TRBD1. V shed 9 bases, J shed 4 bases, and the junction held 8 bases outside the gene matches. The CDR3 extends over 14 amino acids. Germline values: CDR1 LNHDA, CDR2 SQIVND (reference sequence). CDR3 nucleotides: TGTGCCAGCCGACCCGGGACAGGCGGAAACACCATATATTTT. Its translation is CASRPGTGGNTIYF.

V is TRBV18 and J is TRBJ1-3; 8 bases are a match to TRBD1. The CDR3 consists of 16 residues. Germline CDR1 reads KGHSH; CDR2 reads LQKENI. J was trimmed by 2 bases and V by 4 bases; bases with no gene match: 7. CDR3 sequence reads: CASSHNRGSPGNTIYF. As DNA, the CDR3 is TGTGCCAGCTCACACAACAGGGGGAGTCCTGGAAACACCATATATTTT.

This sequence joins TRBV7-3 and TRBJ2-1, with D maybe TRBD1 (7 bases). CDR1 is SGHTA and CDR2 is FQGTGA in the germline V gene. The CDR3 totals 17 residues. Trimming pared 4 bases from V and 0 bases from J, leaving 16 bases between. The DNA for the CDR3 is TGTGCCAGCAGCTCCCCCCGACAGGGAGGCTCCTACAATGAGCAGTTCTTC. Amino acids: CASSSPRQGGSYNEQFF.

The J gene is TRBJ2-1, the V gene TRBV27; possibly TRBD2 for D (6 bases). V was shortened by 8 bases and J by 7 bases, with 12 bases between the two germline ends. Germline V lookup: CDR1 MNHEY, CDR2 SMNVEV (reference sequence). The CDR3 consists of 12 residues. The CDR3 coding sequence is TGTGCCAGCGGGCGGCGGGGAAATGAGCAGTTCTTC. It specifies CASGRRGNEQFF.

This chain links TRBV19 with TRBJ1-1, with D perhaps matching TRBD1 (6 bases). Germline V gives CDR1 LNHDA, CDR2 SQIVND (reference sequence). Trimming took off 7 bases at V and 3 bases at J, with 15 bases between the two ends. The CDR3 is 14 amino acids. The CDR3 DNA sequence: TGTGCCAGTAAGAGGACAGACACCTACACTGAAGCTTTCTTT. Translated: CASKRTDTYTEAFF.

This clone was observed a handful of times. Additional DNA sequences in this sample encode the identical CDR3. The J gene is TRBJ2-7, the V gene TRBV11-2; 9 bases match TRBD2. The CDR3 runs to 14 residues. The germline CDR1 and CDR2 sequences are SGHAT and FQNNGV. The V and J ends lost 3 bases and 2 bases, in that order; junction bases with no gene match: 2. CDR3 region: CASSLAGGPYEQYF. The CDR3 bases are TGTGCCAGCAGCTTGGCGGGAGGGCCCTACGAGCAGTACTTC.

The chain employs TRBV7-3 and TRBJ2-7, with TRBD1 identical over 7 bases. Germline trimming cut 1 base from V and 7 bases from J; bases unmatched to any gene: 7. This CDR3 region has 14 residues. Germline CDR1 reads SGHTA; CDR2 reads FQGTGA. The CDR3 sequence: CASSLNGRGSEQYF. The CDR3 bases are TGTGCCAGCAGCTTAAATGGCAGGGGGAGTGAGCAGTACTTC.

The rearrangement links TRBV10-3 to TRBJ2-7; TRBD2 might be the D (5 bases). CDR1 ENHRY and CDR2 SYGVKD come from the germline V gene. The CDR3 loop spans 13 amino acids. The V end was cut by 3 bases, the J end by 6 bases, with 12 bases between. The CDR3 DNA is TGTGCCATCAGTGACCAGGACTCTCCCGAGCAGTACTTC. It is translated as CAISDQDSPEQYF.

The chain couples TRBV5-1 to TRBJ2-5, with 11 bases lining up with TRBD2. The CDR3 is made up of 17 amino acids. Per the germline V gene, CDR1 is SGHRS and CDR2 is YFSETQ. Trimming at V came to 3 bases and at J to 2 bases, leaving 9 bases not matched to a gene. In nucleotides, the CDR3 is TGCGCCAGCAGCTCGCCCGGACTAGCGGGCACTCAAGAGACCCAGTACTTC. It translates to CASSSPGLAGTQETQYF.

V gene TRBV27 combines with J gene TRBJ1-6, with D perhaps TRBD1 (6 bases). The CDR3 has 13 amino acids. V was cut by 6 bases and J by 11 bases, with 14 bases left in between. Looked up from germline, CDR1 is MNHEY and CDR2 is SMNVEV (reference sequence). The CDR3 DNA sequence: TGTGCCAGCAGCCCTTATGGGGACACACCCCTCCACTTT. Translated, it gives CASSPYGDTPLHF.

The J gene is TRBJ2-7, the V gene TRBV21-1; TRBD2 reflects the table's D call only, with no check against the DNA. TRBV21-1 is noted as a pseudogene. The CDR3 runs to 17 residues. The CDR3: CASSKALWASCSYEQYF. The CDR3 DNA reads as TGTGCCAGCAGCAAAGCGCTTTGGGCTAGCTGCTCCTACGAGCAGTACTTC.

The chain joins TRBV4-3 to TRBJ1-4, with D unclear. Germline assignment: CDR1 LGHNA and CDR2 YSLEER. The CDR3 consists of 15 residues. The V gene lost 1 base and the J gene lost 0 bases, with 6 bases spanning the gap. The CDR3 bases are TGCGCCAGCAGCCAAGGTCGTACAACTAATGAAAAACTGTTTTTT. Amino acids: CASSQGRTTNEKLFF.

The chain carries TRBV4-3 and TRBJ2-1, with D perhaps matching TRBD2 (7 bases). The V and J ends lost 1 base and 0 bases respectively, with 19 bases between them. Germline CDR1 reads LGHNA; CDR2 reads YSLEER. This CDR3 contains 19 residues. The CDR3 here is CASSQGPIRGGSSYNEQFF. The CDR3 region has the DNA TGCGCCAGCAGCCAAGGGCCGATAAGGGGGGGGAGCTCCTACAATGAGCAGTTCTTC.

The V call is TRBV7-8, the J call TRBJ2-7; 7 bases fit TRBD1. The V gene end was trimmed by 5 bases and the J gene end by 3 bases; junction bases not matched to a gene: 16. CDR1 is SGHVS and CDR2 is FQNEAQ in the germline V gene. CDR3 length equals 17 residues. The CDR3 coding sequence is TGTGCCAGCAGCAAGGCCGTTAACGGGGACAGCCTCTACGAGCAGTACTTC. Its protein product is CASSKAVNGDSLYEQYF.

The chain joins TRBV7-9 to TRBJ2-6; D is undetermined. The CDR3 contains 15 residues. The V and J ends lost 5 bases and 4 bases respectively, with 12 bases between them. Looked up from germline, CDR1 is SEHNR and CDR2 is FQNEAQ (reference sequence). DNA of the CDR3: TGTGCCAGCAGCCCCGCCGCCGAGGGGGCCAACGTCCTGACTTTC. Translating it yields CASSPAAEGANVLTF.

This clone has only one observation. The CDR3 loop reads CASSQVGLTGETQYF. The CDR3 coding sequence is TGCGCCAGCAGCCAAGTGGGTCTGACCGGGGAGACCCAGTACTTC. The V gene is TRBV4-1, the J gene TRBJ2-5, with D uncertain. The V gene's germline CDR1 is MGHRA and CDR2 YSYEKL. The V and J ends lost 1 base and 5 bases respectively, with 14 bases between them. This CDR3 region has 15 residues.

This chain connects TRBV5-4 to TRBJ2-7, with 8 bases lining up with TRBD1. Trimming cost V 0 bases and J 5 bases; bases outside gene matches: 1. Germline V CDR1 and CDR2: SGHNT, YYREEE (reference sequence). The CDR3 is made up of 13 amino acids. In nucleotides, the CDR3 is TGTGCCAGCAGCTTGGCAGGGGGCGACGAGCAGTACTTC. It translates to CASSLAGGDEQYF. Full variable domain (rest looked up from reference TRBV5-4 and TRBJ2-7): ETGVTQSPTHLIKTRGQQVTLRCSSQSGHNTVSWYQQALGQGPQFIFQYYREEENGRGNFPPRFSGLQFPNYSSELNVNALELDDSALYLCASSLAGGDEQYFGPGTRLTVT.

V gene TRBV4-3 combines with J gene TRBJ2-3; 10 bases align to TRBD2. Germline loops: CDR1 LGHNA, CDR2 YSLEER. There are 16 residues in the CDR3. The ends lost 0 bases at V and 5 bases at J; junction bases unmatched: 5. CDR3 bases: TGCGCCAGCAGCCAAGAACTAGCGGGAAGGCGAGATACGCAGTATTTT. Translating it yields CASSQELAGRRDTQYF.